Presented here are 30 T cell receptor beta chains from one specimen sequenced in a study of CD8 T cells in Susac syndrome. The RNA, roughly 0.45 to 1 ug, was put through reverse transcription using random hexamers. TCRdb analysed the immunoSEQ multiplex PCR reads with MiXCR anew, one entry per CDR3 protein. The sample has approximately 130,000 distinct CDR3 sequences, more than 75% seen once. The sample was CD8+ T cells from PBMCs. Receptors were obtained from a human donor with multiple sclerosis.

V is TRBV14 and J is TRBJ2-7, with TRBD2 as a possible D gene (6 bases). Trimming took 3 bases from V and 3 from J, leaving 12 bases between them. The germline CDR1 and CDR2 sequences are SGHDN and FVKESK. There are 14 residues in the CDR3. CDR3 bases: TGTGCCAGCAGCCACCTGGGCGGGGTCTACGAGCAGTACTTC. This sequence encodes CASSHLGGVYEQYF.

The chain couples TRBV24-1 to TRBJ2-7; TRBD1 matches 7 bases. V lost 6 bases and J lost 5; bases outside the gene matches: 15. The CDR3 has 16 residues. Germline-derived CDR1 and CDR2 are KGHDR and SFDVKD. CDR3 sequence (DNA): TGTGCCACCAGTTCTCCCAAGCAGGGGGAGTTGAACGAGCAGTACTTC. This encodes CATSSPKQGELNEQYF.

This chain connects TRBV28 to TRBJ2-1; 10 bases agree with TRBD2. The CDR3 consists of 13 residues. J lost 7 bases, V lost 10 bases, and 7 bases had no gene match. The germline gives CDR1 MDHEN, CDR2 SYDVKM. The CDR3 DNA follows: TGTGCCACGACTAGCGGGTTTGGAAATGAGCAGTTCTTC. Its protein product is CATTSGFGNEQFF. The full variable domain, in which reference TRBV28 and TRBJ2-1 provide the parts outside the CDR3, is DVKVTQSSRYLVKRTGEKVFLECVQDMDHENMFWYRQDPGLGLRLIYFSYDVKMKEKGDIPEGYSVSREKKERFSLILESASTNQTSMYLCATTSGFGNEQFFGPGTRLTVL.

CDR3 sequence reads: CASSFGSTGELFF. The CDR3 region has the DNA TGTGCCAGCAGTTTTGGCAGCACCGGGGAGCTGTTTTTT. The chain is built from TRBV12-3 or TRBV12-4 and TRBJ2-2; D unresolved. Trimming shortened V by 3 bases and J by 4 bases, and 6 bases separated the two germline ends. The CDR3 extends over 13 amino acids.

V is TRBV6-2 or TRBV6-3 and J is TRBJ2-1; perhaps D is TRBD1 or TRBD2 (5 bases each). Trimming pared 5 bases from V and 9 bases from J, leaving 11 bases between. The CDR3 sequence is 12 residues long. CDR1 MNHEY and CDR2 SVGEGT come from the germline V gene. CDR3 sequence (DNA): TGTGCCAGCAGTCTCGGGGCGGGTGAGCAGTTCTTC. Amino acid sequence: CASSLGAGEQFF.

V usage is TRBV3-1 and J usage is TRBJ2-7; 9 bases align to TRBD2. The CDR3 has 16 amino acids. Germline V gives CDR1 LGHDT, CDR2 YNNKEL (reference sequence). The V segment lost 5 bases and the J segment 0 bases; nucleotides outside the gene matches: 8. The CDR3 nucleotides read TGTGCCAGCAGCAAAGGGGCGGGAGGGCTCTCCTACGAGCAGTACTTC. Encoded protein: CASSKGAGGLSYEQYF.

The chain couples TRBV5-4 to TRBJ2-7, with 10 bases aligning to TRBD1. The CDR3 loop spans 14 amino acids. V trimming: 1 base; J trimming: 6 bases; junction bases outside the gene matches: 4. From germline, CDR1 is SGHNT and CDR2 YYREEE (reference sequence). The CDR3 DNA reads TGTGCCAGCAGCTTGCGTGGACAGGGGGGCGAGCAGTACTTC. Translation: CASSLRGQGGEQYF.

The V call is TRBV20-1, the J call TRBJ2-1, with TRBD2 matching over 8 bases. V lost 0 bases and J lost 4; bases outside the gene matches: 5. Germline loops: CDR1 DFQATT, CDR2 SNEGSKA (reference sequence). CDR3 length: 15 amino acids. The CDR3 DNA is TGCAGTGCTAGAGAGCGGACTAGCATATACAATGAGCAGTTCTTC. It codes for CSARERTSIYNEQFF.

The rearrangement links TRBV28 to TRBJ1-1; D gene unclear. Trimming took 7 bases from V and 10 from J, leaving 16 bases between them. The CDR3 sequence is 12 residues long. The germline V gene has CDR1 MDHEN and CDR2 SYDVKM. In DNA, the CDR3 is TGTGCCAGCACTTGGAGTGGGGTTCGAGCTTTCTTT. This encodes CASTWSGVRAFF.

V usage is TRBV9 and J usage is TRBJ2-2; no clear D gene. The CDR3 covers 15 residues. Germline values: CDR1 SGDLS, CDR2 YYNGEE. Trimming took off 4 bases at V and 7 bases at J, with 17 bases between the two ends. The CDR3 is CASSLRTQDDGELFF. The CDR3 DNA is TGTGCCAGCAGCCTTAGAACTCAGGACGACGGGGAGCTGTTTTTT.

The rearrangement uses TRBV4-1 and TRBJ2-5, with 9 bases aligning to TRBD2. CDR1 and CDR2 from the germline V gene are MGHRA and YSYEKL. CDR3 length equals 15 residues. With V trimmed by 0 bases and J by 5 bases, 4 bases remained unmatched. CDR3 in amino acids: CASSQEGREGETQYF. The DNA of the CDR3 is TGCGCCAGCAGCCAAGAGGGGCGGGAGGGGGAGACCCAGTACTTC.

This clonotype was counted a single time. One end of the junction fails to match germline, which may point to a read error. The J gene is TRBJ1-2, the V gene TRBV5-6; D unresolved. This CDR3 is 14 amino acids long. Looked up from germline, CDR1 is SGHDT and CDR2 is YYEEEE. The CDR3 DNA sequence: TGTGACAGCAGCTTGGCTGCCAGACCCTATGGCTACACCTTC. Translation gives CDSSLAARPYGYTF.

The rearrangement joins TRBV9 to TRBJ2-7; 9 nucleotides match TRBD2. J gave up 3 bases and V 0 bases, and 7 bases lay outside the gene matches. Germline lookup yields CDR1 SGDLS and CDR2 YYNGEE. The CDR3 is 16 amino acids. The CDR3 is CASSVDRIAGDYEQYF. CDR3 DNA: TGTGCCAGCAGCGTAGATCGTATAGCGGGAGACTACGAGCAGTACTTC. Full variable domain (missing parts from reference TRBV9 and TRBJ2-7): DSGVTQTPKHLITATGQRVTLRCSPRSGDLSVYWYQQSLDQGLQFLIQYYNGEERAKGNILERFSAQQFPDLHSELNLSSLELGDSALYFCASSVDRIAGDYEQYFGPGTRLTVT.

With regard to this clonotype: Germline and junction disagree at one end, which may indicate a read error. The CDR3, as DNA: TGTGCCAGCATGGATGGTAGCAGCCAGCCTTTT. Translating it yields CASMDGSSQPF. The genes are TRBV6-1 and TRBJ2-3; D is unclear. Germline-derived CDR1 and CDR2 are MNHNS and SASEGT. This CDR3 contains 11 residues.

The V gene is TRBV6-4, the J gene TRBJ1-2; 9 bases line up with TRBD1. With 6 bases clipped from V and 8 bases from J, the junction kept 10 bases outside the gene matches. This CDR3 comprises 14 residues. Germline lookup yields CDR1 MRHNA and CDR2 SNTAGT. CDR3 in amino acids: CASSGQGPAGGYTF. The CDR3 DNA reads TGTGCCAGCAGCGGACAGGGGCCTGCCGGGGGCTACACCTTC.

The rearrangement links TRBV12-3 or TRBV12-4 to TRBJ1-1; no reliable D call. This CDR3 is 15 amino acids long. The V and J ends lost 3 bases and 0 bases respectively, with 11 bases between them. The CDR3 is CASSLTGIMNTEAFF. CDR3 nucleotide sequence: TGTGCCAGCAGTTTGACCGGCATTATGAACACTGAAGCTTTCTTT.

The rearrangement links TRBV20-1 to TRBJ2-3; TRBD2 matches at 10 bases. CDR3 size: 17 residues. Germline V gene lookup returns CDR1 DFQATT and CDR2 SNEGSKA (reference sequence). The trim removed 0 bases at V and 5 bases at J, leaving 11 bases unmatched. The CDR3 loop reads CSARDIRSGRVEDTQYF. CDR3 DNA: TGCAGTGCTAGAGATATTCGCAGCGGGAGGGTGGAAGATACGCAGTATTTT.

The V call is TRBV6-2 or TRBV6-3, the J call TRBJ2-3; no clear D gene. Germline CDR1 is MNHEY and CDR2 is SVGEGT. Between the trimmed V and J ends, which lost 2 bases and 6 bases, there was a span of 3 bases. This CDR3 has 11 residues. This CDR3 reads CASSYGDTQYF. The CDR3 bases are TGTGCCAGCAGTTACGGGGATACGCAGTATTTT.

In DNA, the CDR3 is TGTGCCATCAGTGACGCCGGGACTAGAGGTGCCGGGGAGCTGTTTTTT. Residues: CAISDAGTRGAGELFF. This chain joins TRBV10-3 and TRBJ2-2; 8 bases match TRBD2. Germline assignment: CDR1 ENHRY and CDR2 SYGVKD. V shed 3 bases, J shed 6 bases, and the junction held 9 bases outside the gene matches. This CDR3 region has 16 residues.

The chain carries TRBV29-1 and TRBJ2-1; unclear D gene. This CDR3 spans 15 amino acids. The germline V gene encodes CDR1 SQVTM and CDR2 ANQGSEA. Deletions cut 3 bases from V and 1 base from J, with 13 bases between. CDR3 nucleotides: TGCAGCGTTGAGGGGTCGAAACTTTCCTACAATGAGCAGTTCTTC. It translates to CSVEGSKLSYNEQFF.

The chain uses TRBV9 and TRBJ1-1; perhaps TRBD1 as D (5 bases). The CDR3 contains 13 residues. The germline V gene has CDR1 SGDLS and CDR2 YYNGEE. Trimming took 4 bases from V and 3 from J, leaving 10 bases between them. The CDR3, as DNA: TGTGCCAGCAGCCCCACCAGGGACACTGAAGCTTTCTTT. It translates to CASSPTRDTEAFF.

CDR3 loop: CAVGALVTEAFF. The CDR3 region has the DNA TGTGCCGTAGGCGCGCTGGTCACTGAAGCTTTCTTT. The chain uses TRBV2 and TRBJ1-1; D is uncertain. This CDR3 is built from 12 residues. V lost 11 bases and J lost 4, with 14 bases in between. Germline V gives CDR1 SNHLY, CDR2 FYNNEI.

CDR3 in DNA: TGTGCCAGCAGGAGCTATGGCTACACCTTC. Its protein is CASRSYGYTF. The chain carries TRBV6-1 and TRBJ1-2, with no clear D. Germline V gene lookup returns CDR1 MNHNS and CDR2 SASEGT. V lost 6 bases and J 4 bases, leaving 3 bases between the germline ends. The CDR3 covers 10 residues.

In its sample, this clonotype was seen a few times. The chain couples TRBV5-8 to TRBJ2-7, with unresolved D. Trimming cost V 0 bases and J 6 bases, with 4 bases left between them. This CDR3 region has 11 residues. Germline assignment: CDR1 SGHTS and CDR2 YDEGEE. CDR3 loop: CASSLVSEQYF. The CDR3 DNA is TGTGCCAGCAGCTTGGTGAGCGAGCAGTACTTC.

The gene calls are TRBV7-9 and TRBJ1-2; D gene unclear. Germline loops: CDR1 SEHNR, CDR2 FQNEAQ (reference sequence). The CDR3 length is 14 residues. Trimming left V 1 base short and J 4 bases short, with 10 bases between. The CDR3 nucleotides are TGTGCCAGCAGCTTAGTCGTTTCGAGCTATGGCTACACCTTC. Translated, it gives CASSLVVSSYGYTF.

The chain combines TRBV30 with TRBJ1-1; possibly TRBD1 for D (6 bases). The CDR3 has 12 residues. Trimming cost V 3 bases and J 7 bases, with 12 bases left between them. Germline CDR1 reads GTSNPN; CDR2 reads SVGIG (reference sequence). CDR3 loop: CAWRTQQGEAFF. For the CDR3, the DNA is TGTGCCTGGAGGACACAACAGGGTGAAGCTTTCTTT.

The genes are TRBV27 and TRBJ1-1, with TRBD1 as a possible D gene (5 bases). The CDR3 totals 14 residues. The V end lost 2 bases, the J end lost 10 bases, and 17 bases lay between the germline ends. Germline V CDR1 and CDR2: MNHEY, SMNVEV (reference sequence). CDR3 coding DNA: TGTGCCAGCAGTTTAATCGGTGGGGGGATTGTAGCTTTCTTT. Translated: CASSLIGGGIVAFF.

The rearrangement links TRBV11-2 to TRBJ1-2, with a tentative D call TRBD1 (5 bases). The CDR3 sequence is 17 residues long. V lost 4 bases to trimming and J lost 0 bases, with 18 bases between them. CDR1 is SGHAT and CDR2 is FQNNGV in the germline V gene. The CDR3 DNA reads TGTGCCAGCAGCTCCAGTCTACTTACAGGATCTAACTATGGCTACACCTTC. This encodes CASSSSLLTGSNYGYTF.

This clonotype was counted once. The V call is TRBV4-3, the J call TRBJ2-1; 8 nucleotides line up with TRBD1. This CDR3 spans 17 amino acids. Germline CDR1 reads LGHNA; CDR2 reads YSLEER. Trimming took 0 bases from V and 3 from J; bases not matched to a gene: 7. CDR3 nucleotides: TGCGCCAGCAGCCAAGATCTGGTCACAGGGGGCTACAATGAGCAGTTCTTC. Encoded protein: CASSQDLVTGGYNEQFF.

The rearrangement links TRBV4-1 to TRBJ1-2; D is unresolved. The CDR3 length is 14 residues. V was clipped by 3 bases and J by 12 bases, with 20 bases between them. CDR1 and CDR2 from the germline V gene are MGHRA and YSYEKL. The CDR3 here is CASSQGKKGASDTF. The CDR3 DNA is TGCGCCAGCAGCCAGGGGAAAAAAGGAGCCTCAGACACCTTC.